This T cell receptor beta chain derives from a study of STAT5B mutations in CD4+ large granular lymphocyte leukemia. Germline trimming cut 2 bases from V and 2 bases from J; bases unmatched to any gene: 4. The CDR3 is made up of 15 amino acids. The germline gives CDR1 MNHEY, CDR2 SVGAGI. Some clones are missing from TCRdb's copy, which holds only in-frame ones; the method was immunoSEQ multiplex PCR. Of fewer than 50,000 clones listed, approximately 72% were seen once; the top ten hold around 0.5%. Sequences were obtained from CD4+ T cells from blood buffy coats. The receptor was isolated from a human donor in good health. The V and J genes are TRBV6-5 and TRBJ2-5; the match to TRBD2 covers 8 bases. This CDR3 reads CASSYQLADQETQYF. The CDR3, as DNA: TGTGCCAGCAGTTACCAACTAGCGGATCAAGAGACCCAGTACTTC.